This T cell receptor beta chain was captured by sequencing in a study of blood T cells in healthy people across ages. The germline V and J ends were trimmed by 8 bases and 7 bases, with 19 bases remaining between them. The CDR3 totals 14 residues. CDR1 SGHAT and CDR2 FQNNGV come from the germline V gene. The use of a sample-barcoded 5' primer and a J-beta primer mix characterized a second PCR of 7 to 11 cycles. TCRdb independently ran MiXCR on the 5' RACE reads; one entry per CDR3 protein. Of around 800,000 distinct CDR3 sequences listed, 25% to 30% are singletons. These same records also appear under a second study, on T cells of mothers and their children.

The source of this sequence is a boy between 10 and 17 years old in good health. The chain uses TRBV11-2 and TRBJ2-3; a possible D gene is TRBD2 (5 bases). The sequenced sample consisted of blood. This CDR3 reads CASLPRGDHHTQYF. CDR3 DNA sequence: TGTGCCAGCCTCCCACGGGGTGACCACCATACGCAGTATTTT.